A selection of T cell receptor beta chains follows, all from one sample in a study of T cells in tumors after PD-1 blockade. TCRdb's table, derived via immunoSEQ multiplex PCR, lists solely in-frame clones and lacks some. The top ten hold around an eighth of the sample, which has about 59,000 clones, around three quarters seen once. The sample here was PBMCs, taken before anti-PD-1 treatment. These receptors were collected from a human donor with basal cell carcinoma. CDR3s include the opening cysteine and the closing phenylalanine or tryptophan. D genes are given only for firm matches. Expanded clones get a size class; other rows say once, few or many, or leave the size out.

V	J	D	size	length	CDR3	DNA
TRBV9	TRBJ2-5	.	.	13	CASSVLDQETQYF	TGTGCCAGCAGCGTACTGGACCAAGAGACCCAGTACTTC
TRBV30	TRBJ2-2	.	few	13	CAWSTDYTGELFF	TGTGCCTGGAGTACGGATTACACCGGGGAGCTGTTTTTT
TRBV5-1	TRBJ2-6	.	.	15	CASSQQGSGANVLTF	TGCGCCAGCAGCCAACAGGGTTCTGGGGCCAACGTCCTGACTTTC
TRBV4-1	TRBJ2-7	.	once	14	CASSQVPVTYEQYF	TGCGCCAGCAGCCAAGTTCCAGTGACCTACGAGCAGTACTTC
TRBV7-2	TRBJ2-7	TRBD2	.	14	CASSFGGGSYEQYF	TGTGCCAGCAGCTTTGGCGGGGGGTCCTACGAGCAGTACTTC
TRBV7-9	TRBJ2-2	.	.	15	CASSRGTPNTGELFF	TGTGCCAGCAGCCGCGGAACACCGAACACCGGGGAGCTGTTTTTT
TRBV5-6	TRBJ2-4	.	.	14	CASSPPGAKNIQYF	TGTGCCAGCAGCCCTCCGGGGGCCAAAAACATTCAGTACTTC
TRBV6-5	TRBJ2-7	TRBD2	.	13	CASSRDYSYEQYF	TGTGCCAGCAGCCGGGACTACTCCTACGAGCAGTACTTC
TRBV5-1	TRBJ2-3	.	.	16	CASSLGRAGSTDTQYF	TGCGCCAGCAGCTTGGGTCGGGCAGGGAGCACAGATACGCAGTATTTT
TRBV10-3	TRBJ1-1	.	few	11	CAARQATEAFF	TGTGCCGCCCGACAAGCCACTGAAGCTTTCTTT
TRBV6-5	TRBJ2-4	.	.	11	CASERWDIQYF	TGTGCCAGCGAAAGGTGGGACATTCAGTACTTC
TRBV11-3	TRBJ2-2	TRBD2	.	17	CASSSPGGSGYTGELFF	TGTGCCAGCAGCTCCCCGGGAGGTAGCGGTTACACCGGGGAGCTGTTTTTT
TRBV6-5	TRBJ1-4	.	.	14	CASRGAATNEKLFF	TGTGCCAGCAGGGGAGCCGCAACTAATGAAAAACTGTTTTTT
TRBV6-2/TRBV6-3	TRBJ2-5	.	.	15	CASSSGGTAQETQYF	TGTGCCAGCAGTAGCGGCGGGACAGCCCAAGAGACCCAGTACTTC
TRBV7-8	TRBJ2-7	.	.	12	CASSPSSYEQYF	TGTGCCAGCAGCCCCAGCTCCTACGAGCAGTACTTC
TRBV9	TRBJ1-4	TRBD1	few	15	CASSGRTGLDEKLFF	TGTGCCAGCAGCGGAAGGACAGGTTTAGATGAAAAACTGTTTTTT
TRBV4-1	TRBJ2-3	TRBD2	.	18	CASSQAHAGLAEKDTQYF	TGCGCCAGCAGCCAAGCCCATGCCGGACTAGCGGAGAAAGATACGCAGTATTTT
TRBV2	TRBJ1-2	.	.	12	CASRPGGSGYTF	TGTGCCAGCAGGCCGGGGGGGAGCGGCTACACCTTC
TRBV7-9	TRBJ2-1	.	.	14	CASSLDRGRHEQFF	TGTGCCAGCAGCTTAGATCGGGGTAGGCATGAGCAGTTCTTC
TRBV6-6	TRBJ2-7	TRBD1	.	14	CASSYDDRVYEQYF	TGTGCCAGCAGTTACGATGACAGGGTCTACGAGCAGTACTTC
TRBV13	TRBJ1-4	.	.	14	CASSLKGPNEKLFF	TGTGCCAGCAGCTTAAAGGGACCTAATGAAAAACTGTTTTTT
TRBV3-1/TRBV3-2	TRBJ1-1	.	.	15	CASSPYERMNTEAFF	TGTGCCAGCAGCCCCTACGAACGGATGAACACTGAAGCTTTCTTT
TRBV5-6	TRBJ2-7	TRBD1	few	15	CASSLASGTGFEQYF	TGTGCCAGCAGCTTGGCTAGTGGGACAGGGTTCGAGCAGTACTTC
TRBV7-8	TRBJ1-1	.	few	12	CASSPGRREAFF	TGTGCCAGCAGCCCGGGACGGAGAGAAGCTTTCTTT
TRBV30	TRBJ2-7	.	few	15	CAWSVRSYYTYEQYF	TGTGCCTGGAGTGTGAGGTCATACTATACCTACGAGCAGTACTTC
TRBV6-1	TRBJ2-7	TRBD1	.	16	CASSVGTGGLRYEQYF	TGTGCCAGCAGTGTAGGGACAGGGGGGCTTAGGTACGAGCAGTACTTC
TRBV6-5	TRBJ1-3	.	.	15	CASSYDGYSGNTIYF	TGTGCCAGCAGTTACGACGGCTACTCTGGAAACACCATATATTTT
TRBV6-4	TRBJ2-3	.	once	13	CASSDSGADTQYF	TGTGCCAGCAGTGACTCTGGGGCAGATACGCAGTATTTT
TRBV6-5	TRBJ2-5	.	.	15	CASSYQRNYQETQYF	TGTGCCAGCAGTTACCAAAGGAATTACCAAGAGACCCAGTACTTC
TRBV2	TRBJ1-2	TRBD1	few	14	CASNDRGRNYGYTF	TGTGCCAGCAATGACAGGGGGCGGAACTATGGCTACACCTTC
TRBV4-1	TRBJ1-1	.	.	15	CASSPLAGKGTEAFF	TGCGCCAGCAGCCCCCTGGCAGGGAAGGGAACTGAAGCTTTCTTT
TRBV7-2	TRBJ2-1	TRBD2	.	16	CASSSPGAGGYNEQFF	TGTGCCAGCAGCTCCCCAGGGGCGGGGGGCTACAATGAGCAGTTCTTC
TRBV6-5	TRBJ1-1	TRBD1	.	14	CASAIDRGNTEAFF	TGTGCCAGCGCGATCGACAGGGGGAACACTGAAGCTTTCTTT
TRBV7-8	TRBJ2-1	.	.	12	CASSPHSNEQFF	TGTGCCAGCAGCCCTCACTCCAATGAGCAGTTCTTC
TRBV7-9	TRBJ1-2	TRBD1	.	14	CASSLGTGHYGYTF	TGTGCCAGCAGCCTCGGGACAGGACACTATGGCTACACCTTC
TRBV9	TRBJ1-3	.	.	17	CASSFDGTGETGNTIYF	TGTGCCAGCAGCTTCGATGGGACGGGGGAAACGGGAAACACCATATATTTT
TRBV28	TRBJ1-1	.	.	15	CASSLRTHQNTEAFF	TGTGCCAGCAGTTTAAGGACCCATCAGAACACTGAAGCTTTCTTT
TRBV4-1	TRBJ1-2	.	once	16	CASSQVYRDSNYGYTF	TGCGCCAGCAGCCAGGTATACAGGGATTCTAACTATGGCTACACCTTC
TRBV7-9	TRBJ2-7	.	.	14	CASSLAAGTYEQYF	TGTGCCAGCAGCTTAGCTGCAGGGACCTACGAGCAGTACTTC
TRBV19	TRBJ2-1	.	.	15	CASSLSGSSYNEQFF	TGTGCCAGTAGTCTTTCAGGGAGCTCCTACAATGAGCAGTTCTTC
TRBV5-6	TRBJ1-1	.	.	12	CASSGGNTEAFF	TGTGCCAGCAGTGGGGGGAACACTGAAGCTTTCTTT
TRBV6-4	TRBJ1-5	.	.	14	CASSVRGDNQPQHF	TGTGCCAGCAGTGTTAGGGGTGACAATCAGCCCCAGCATTTT
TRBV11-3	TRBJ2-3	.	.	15	CASSLGGGGTDTQYF	TGTGCCAGCAGCTTAGGTGGCGGGGGCACAGATACGCAGTATTTT
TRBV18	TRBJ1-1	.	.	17	CASSPLGRASVVTEAFF	TGTGCCAGCTCACCACTAGGTAGGGCATCTGTGGTCACTGAAGCTTTCTTT
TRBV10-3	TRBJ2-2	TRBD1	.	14	CAATGGADTGELFF	TGTGCCGCTACAGGGGGCGCGGATACCGGGGAGCTGTTTTTT
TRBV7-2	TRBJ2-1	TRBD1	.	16	CASSSHAGTGYNEQFF	TGTGCCAGCAGCTCCCACGCCGGGACAGGGTACAATGAGCAGTTCTTC
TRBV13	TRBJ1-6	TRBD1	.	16	CASSLRQGHGNSPLHF	TGTGCCAGCAGCTTACGACAGGGCCACGGTAATTCACCCCTCCACTTT
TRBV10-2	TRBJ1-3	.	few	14	CASSDLQVAYTIYF	TGCGCCAGCAGTGACTTACAGGTTGCGTACACCATATATTTT
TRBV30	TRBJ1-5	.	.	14	CAWSVGWGSGPQHF	TGTGCCTGGAGTGTTGGGTGGGGGTCGGGGCCCCAGCATTTT
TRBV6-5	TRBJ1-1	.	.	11	CASSSVQEAFF	TGTGCCAGCAGTTCGGTACAGGAAGCTTTCTTT
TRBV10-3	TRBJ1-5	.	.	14	CAISLGGGDQPQHF	TGTGCCATCAGCCTAGGGGGGGGAGATCAGCCCCAGCATTTT
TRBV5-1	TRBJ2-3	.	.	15	CASSLALGQSDTQYF	TGCGCCAGCAGCTTGGCCTTAGGACAGTCGGATACGCAGTATTTT
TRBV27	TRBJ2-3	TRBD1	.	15	CASSWGDRGTDTQYF	TGTGCCAGCAGTTGGGGGGACAGGGGCACAGATACGCAGTATTTT
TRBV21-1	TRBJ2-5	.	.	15	CASSKEVAGGQNEYF	TGTGCCAGCAGCAAAGAGGTAGCGGGGGGGCAGAATGAGTACTTC
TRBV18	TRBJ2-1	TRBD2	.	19	CASSPPRAGGRSSYNEQFF	TGTGCCAGCTCACCTCCTCGGGCGGGGGGCCGTAGCTCCTACAATGAGCAGTTCTTC
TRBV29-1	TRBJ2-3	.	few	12	CSSLGGPDTQYF	TGCAGCTCTTTAGGGGGTCCAGATACGCAGTATTTT
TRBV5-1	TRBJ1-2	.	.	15	CASTRGPAQNYGYTF	TGCGCCAGCACTAGGGGACCGGCCCAGAACTATGGCTACACCTTC
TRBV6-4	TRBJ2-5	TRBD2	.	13	CASSLAGGETQYF	TGTGCCAGCAGTCTAGCGGGGGGGGAGACCCAGTACTTC